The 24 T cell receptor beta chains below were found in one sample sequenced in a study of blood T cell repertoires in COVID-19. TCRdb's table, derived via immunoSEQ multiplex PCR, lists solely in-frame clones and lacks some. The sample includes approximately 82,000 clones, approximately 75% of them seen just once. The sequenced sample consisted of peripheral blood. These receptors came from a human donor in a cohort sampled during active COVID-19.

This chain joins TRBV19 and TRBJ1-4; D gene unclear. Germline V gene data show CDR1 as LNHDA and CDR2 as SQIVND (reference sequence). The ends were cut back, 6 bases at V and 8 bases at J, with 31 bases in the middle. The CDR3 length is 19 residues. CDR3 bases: TGTGCCAGTAGCCGTGAAACGTTATCCTCAGGAACCGGAGGGGAAAAACTGTTTTTT. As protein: CASSRETLSSGTGGEKLFF.

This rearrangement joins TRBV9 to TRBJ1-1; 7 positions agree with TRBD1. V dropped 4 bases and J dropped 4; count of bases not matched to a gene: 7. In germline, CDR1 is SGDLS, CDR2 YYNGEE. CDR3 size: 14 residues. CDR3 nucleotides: TGTGCCAGCAGCCAGGGACAGTTGGGCACTGAAGCTTTCTTT. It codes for CASSQGQLGTEAFF.

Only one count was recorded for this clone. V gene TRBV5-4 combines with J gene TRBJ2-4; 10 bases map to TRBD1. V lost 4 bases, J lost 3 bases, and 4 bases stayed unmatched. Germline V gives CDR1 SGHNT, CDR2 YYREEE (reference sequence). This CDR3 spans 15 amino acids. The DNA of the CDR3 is TGTGCCAGCAGCGGGACAGGGGCAGGCAAAAACATTCAGTACTTC. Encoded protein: CASSGTGAGKNIQYF.

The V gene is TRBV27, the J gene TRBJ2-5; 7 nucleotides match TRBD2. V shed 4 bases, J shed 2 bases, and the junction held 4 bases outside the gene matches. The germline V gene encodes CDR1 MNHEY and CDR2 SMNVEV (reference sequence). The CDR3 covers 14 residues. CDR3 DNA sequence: TGTGCCAGCAGTTCACGGGGGGTACAAGAGACCCAGTACTTC. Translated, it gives CASSSRGVQETQYF.

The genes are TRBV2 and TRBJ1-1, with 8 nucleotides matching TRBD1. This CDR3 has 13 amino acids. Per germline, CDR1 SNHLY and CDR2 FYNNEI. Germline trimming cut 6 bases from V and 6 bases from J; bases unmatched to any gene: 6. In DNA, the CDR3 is TGTGCCAGCAGAGGGGACAGGTTATCTGAAGCTTTCTTT. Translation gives CASRGDRLSEAFF.

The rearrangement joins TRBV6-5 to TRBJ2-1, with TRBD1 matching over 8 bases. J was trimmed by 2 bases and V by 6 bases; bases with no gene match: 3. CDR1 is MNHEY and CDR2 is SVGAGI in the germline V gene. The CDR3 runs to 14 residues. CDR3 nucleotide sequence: TGTGCCAGCAGCGGGACAGGAACCTACAATGAGCAGTTCTTC. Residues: CASSGTGTYNEQFF.

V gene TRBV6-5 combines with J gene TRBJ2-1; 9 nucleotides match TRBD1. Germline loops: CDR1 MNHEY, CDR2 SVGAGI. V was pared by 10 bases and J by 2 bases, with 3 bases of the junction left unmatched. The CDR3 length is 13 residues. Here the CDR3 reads CAIRTGAYNEQFF. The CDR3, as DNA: TGTGCCATCAGGACAGGGGCCTACAATGAGCAGTTCTTC.

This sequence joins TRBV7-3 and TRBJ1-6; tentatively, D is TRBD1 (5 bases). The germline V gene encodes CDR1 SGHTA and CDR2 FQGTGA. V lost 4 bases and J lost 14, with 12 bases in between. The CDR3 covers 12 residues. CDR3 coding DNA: TGTGCCAGCAGCTGGTCGGGGGGAGCCCTCCACTTT. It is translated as CASSWSGGALHF.

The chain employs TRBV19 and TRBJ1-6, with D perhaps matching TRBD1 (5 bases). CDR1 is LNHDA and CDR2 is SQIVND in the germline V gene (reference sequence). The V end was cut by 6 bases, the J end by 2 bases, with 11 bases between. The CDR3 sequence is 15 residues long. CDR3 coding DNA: TGTGCCAGTAGGGATCAGGGAACCTATAATTCACCCCTCCACTTT. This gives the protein CASRDQGTYNSPLHF.

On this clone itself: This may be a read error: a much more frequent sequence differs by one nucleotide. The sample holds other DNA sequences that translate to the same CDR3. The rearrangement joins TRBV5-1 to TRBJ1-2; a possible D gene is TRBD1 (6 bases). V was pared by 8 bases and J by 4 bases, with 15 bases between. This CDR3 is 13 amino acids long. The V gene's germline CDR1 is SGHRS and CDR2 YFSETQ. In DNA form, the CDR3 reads TGCGCCAGTAGCCCAGGGGAGAGCTATGGCTACACCTTC. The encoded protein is CASSPGESYGYTF.

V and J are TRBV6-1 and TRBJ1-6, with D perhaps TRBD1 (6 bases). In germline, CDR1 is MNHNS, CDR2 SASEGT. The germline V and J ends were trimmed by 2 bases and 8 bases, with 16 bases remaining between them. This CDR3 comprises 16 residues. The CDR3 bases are TGTGCCAGCAGTGAATGGGCAGGGGTAAGGGATTCACCCCTCCACTTT. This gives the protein CASSEWAGVRDSPLHF.

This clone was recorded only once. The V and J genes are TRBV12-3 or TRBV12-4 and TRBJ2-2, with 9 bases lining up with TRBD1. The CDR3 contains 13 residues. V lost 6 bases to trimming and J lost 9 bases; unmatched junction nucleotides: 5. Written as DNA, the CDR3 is TGTGCCAGCAGGGACAGGGGCGGCCGGGAGCTGTTTTTT. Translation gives CASRDRGGRELFF.

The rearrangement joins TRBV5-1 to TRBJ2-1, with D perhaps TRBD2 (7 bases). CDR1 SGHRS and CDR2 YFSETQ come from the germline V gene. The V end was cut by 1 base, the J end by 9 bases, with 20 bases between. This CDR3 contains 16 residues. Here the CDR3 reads CASSLLGGGHGVEQFF. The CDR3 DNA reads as TGCGCCAGCAGCTTGCTTGGCGGGGGCCACGGCGTTGAGCAGTTCTTC.

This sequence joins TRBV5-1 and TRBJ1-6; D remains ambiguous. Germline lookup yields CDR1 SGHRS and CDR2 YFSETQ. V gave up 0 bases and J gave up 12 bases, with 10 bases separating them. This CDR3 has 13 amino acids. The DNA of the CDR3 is TGCGCCAGCAGCTTGGCCCCGGTTCAACCCCTCCACTTT. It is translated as CASSLAPVQPLHF.

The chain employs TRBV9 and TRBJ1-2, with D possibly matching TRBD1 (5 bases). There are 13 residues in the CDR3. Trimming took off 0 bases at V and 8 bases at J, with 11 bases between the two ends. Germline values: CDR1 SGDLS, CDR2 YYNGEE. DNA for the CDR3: TGTGCCAGCAGCGTAGCAGGGACTCGGGGCTACACCTTC. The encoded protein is CASSVAGTRGYTF.

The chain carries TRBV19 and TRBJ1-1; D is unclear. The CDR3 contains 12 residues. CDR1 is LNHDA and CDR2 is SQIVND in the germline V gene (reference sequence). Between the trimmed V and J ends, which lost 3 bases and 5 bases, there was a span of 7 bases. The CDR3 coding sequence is TGTGCCAGTAGTATCGGACTGACTGAAGCTTTCTTT. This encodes CASSIGLTEAFF. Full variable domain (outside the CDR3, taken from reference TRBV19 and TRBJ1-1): DGGITQSPKYLFRKEGQNVTLSCEQNLNHDAMYWYRQDPGQGLRLIYYSQIVNDFQKGDIAEGYSVSREKKESFPLTVTSAQKNPTAFYLCASSIGLTEAFFGQGTRLTVV.

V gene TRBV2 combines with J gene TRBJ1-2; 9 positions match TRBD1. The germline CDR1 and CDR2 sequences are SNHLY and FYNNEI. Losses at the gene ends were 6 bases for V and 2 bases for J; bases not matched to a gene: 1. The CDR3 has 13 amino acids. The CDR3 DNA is TGTGCCAGCAGAGGACAGGGGAACTATGGCTACACCTTC. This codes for CASRGQGNYGYTF.

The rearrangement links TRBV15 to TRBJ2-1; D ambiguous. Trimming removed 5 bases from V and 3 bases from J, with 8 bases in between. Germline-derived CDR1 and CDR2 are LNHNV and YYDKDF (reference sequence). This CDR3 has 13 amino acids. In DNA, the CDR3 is TGTGCCACCAGCTTCTCTGTCTACAATGAGCAGTTCTTC. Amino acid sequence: CATSFSVYNEQFF. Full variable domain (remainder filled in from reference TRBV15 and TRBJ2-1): DAMVIQNPRYQVTQFGKPVTLSCSQTLNHNVMYWYQQKSSQAPKLLFHYYDKDFNNEADTPDNFQSRRPNTSFCFLDIRSPGLGDTAMYLCATSFSVYNEQFFGPGTRLTVL.

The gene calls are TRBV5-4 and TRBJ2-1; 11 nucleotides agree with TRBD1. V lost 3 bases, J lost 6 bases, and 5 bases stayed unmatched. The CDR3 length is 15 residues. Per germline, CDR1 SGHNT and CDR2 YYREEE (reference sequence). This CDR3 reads CASSSGTGGFNEQFF. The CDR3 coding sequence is TGTGCCAGCAGCTCCGGGACAGGGGGTTTCAATGAGCAGTTCTTC.

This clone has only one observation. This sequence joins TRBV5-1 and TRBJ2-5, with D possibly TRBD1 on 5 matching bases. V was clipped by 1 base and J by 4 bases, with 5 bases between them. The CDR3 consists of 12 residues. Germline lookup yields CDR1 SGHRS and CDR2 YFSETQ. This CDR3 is CASSLTGETQYF. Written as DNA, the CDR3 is TGCGCCAGCAGCTTGACAGGAGAGACCCAGTACTTC.

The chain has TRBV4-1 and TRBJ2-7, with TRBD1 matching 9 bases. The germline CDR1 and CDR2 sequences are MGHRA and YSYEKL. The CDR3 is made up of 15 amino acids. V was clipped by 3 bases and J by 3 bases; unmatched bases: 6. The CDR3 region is CASSQEDRGVYEQYF. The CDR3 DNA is TGCGCCAGCAGCCAGGAGGACAGGGGAGTCTACGAGCAGTACTTC.

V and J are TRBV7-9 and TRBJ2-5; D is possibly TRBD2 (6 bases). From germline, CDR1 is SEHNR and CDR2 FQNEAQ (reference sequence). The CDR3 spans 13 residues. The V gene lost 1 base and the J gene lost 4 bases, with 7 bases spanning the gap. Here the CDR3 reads CASSLDGGETQYF. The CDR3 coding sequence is TGTGCCAGCAGCTTAGACGGGGGAGAGACCCAGTACTTC.

CDR3 in DNA: TGTGCCAGCAGTTACCGCCGAGGTGGGGGCGATGGCTACACCTTC. Its translation: CASSYRRGGGDGYTF. V and J are TRBV6-6 and TRBJ1-2; tentatively, D is TRBD1 (6 bases). The length of the CDR3 is 15 residues. The V end was cut by 2 bases, the J end by 6 bases, with 16 bases between. The germline gives CDR1 MNHNY, CDR2 SVGAGI (reference sequence).

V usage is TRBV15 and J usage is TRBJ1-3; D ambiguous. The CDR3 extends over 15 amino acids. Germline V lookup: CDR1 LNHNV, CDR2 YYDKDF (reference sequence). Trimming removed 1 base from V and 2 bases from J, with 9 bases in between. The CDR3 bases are TGTGCCACCAGCAGAGTGAGGCAAACTGGAAACACCATATATTTT. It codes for CATSRVRQTGNTIYF.